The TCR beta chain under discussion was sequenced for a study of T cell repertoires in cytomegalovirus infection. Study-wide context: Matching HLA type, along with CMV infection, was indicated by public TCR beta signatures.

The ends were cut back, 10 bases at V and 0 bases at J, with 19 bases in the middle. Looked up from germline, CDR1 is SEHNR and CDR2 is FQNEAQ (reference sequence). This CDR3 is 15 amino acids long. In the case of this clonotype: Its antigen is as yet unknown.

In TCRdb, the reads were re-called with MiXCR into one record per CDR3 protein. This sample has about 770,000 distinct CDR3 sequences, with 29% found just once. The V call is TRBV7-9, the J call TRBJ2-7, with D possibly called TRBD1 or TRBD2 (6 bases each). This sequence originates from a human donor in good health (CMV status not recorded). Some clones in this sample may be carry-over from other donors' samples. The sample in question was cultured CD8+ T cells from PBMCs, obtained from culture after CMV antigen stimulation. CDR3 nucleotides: TGTGCCACCTCCGTCCCGGGGGCGATCTCCTACGAGCAGTACTTC. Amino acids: CATSVPGAISYEQYF.